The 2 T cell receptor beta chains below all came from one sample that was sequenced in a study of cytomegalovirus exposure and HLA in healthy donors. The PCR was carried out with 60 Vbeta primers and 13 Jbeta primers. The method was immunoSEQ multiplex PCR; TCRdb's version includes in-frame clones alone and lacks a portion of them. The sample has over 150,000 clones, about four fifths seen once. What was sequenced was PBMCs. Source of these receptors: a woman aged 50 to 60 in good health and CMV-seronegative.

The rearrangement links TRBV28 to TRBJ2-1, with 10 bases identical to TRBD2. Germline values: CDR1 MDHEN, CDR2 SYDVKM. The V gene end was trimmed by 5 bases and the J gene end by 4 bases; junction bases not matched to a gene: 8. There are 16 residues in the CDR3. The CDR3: CASSLYGTSEYNEQFF. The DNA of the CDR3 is TGTGCCAGCAGTCTTTACGGGACTAGCGAATACAATGAGCAGTTCTTC.

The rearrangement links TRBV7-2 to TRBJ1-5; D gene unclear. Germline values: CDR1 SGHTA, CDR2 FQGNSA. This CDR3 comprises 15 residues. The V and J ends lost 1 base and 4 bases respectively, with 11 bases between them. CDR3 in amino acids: CASSLEPGRNQPQHF. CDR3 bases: TGTGCCAGCAGCTTAGAGCCGGGGAGGAATCAGCCCCAGCATTTT.